This section outlines one T cell receptor (beta chain) sequence together with its context. Its antigen remains undetermined. Per-base quality was not reported, and no clone a single base away is much larger than it. Relative to germline, V is 3 bases shorter and J is 1 base shorter, with 10 bases between their ends. The germline V gene (reference sequence) provides CDR1 LNHDA and CDR2 SQIVND. Including the terminal cysteine and phenylalanine, the CDR3 comprises 15 residues. This entry keeps only the CDR3 DNA: 45 bases, framed from base 1. CD8 naive samples were CD45RO-negative cells positively selected for CCR7, giving a CD45RA+CCR7+ population that excluded TemRA cells. Healthy HIV-negative adults with no recently reported acute infections or vaccinations were included as donors. Every donor was a Caucasian adult residing in Nashville, Tennessee, USA. After blood collection by leukapheresis, PBMCs were isolated using Ficoll-Histopaque density gradient centrifugation and then cryopreserved in the vapor phase of liquid nitrogen. Analytical flow cytometry was used to check the purity and quantity of every magnetically sorted T cell population. Genomic DNA was isolated from each sorted fraction and quantified by UV absorbance on a Nanodrop 2000c.

Using the deep immunoSEQ assay, TCR CDR3 regions were amplified from genomic DNA by multiplex PCR. Extracted genomic DNA from each cell subset was distributed evenly across all wells of several immunoSEQ 96-well plates, and each plate was treated as a replicate. For sorted subsets, each replicate PCR was loaded with roughly 0.2 ug genomic DNA, equivalent to about 30,000 T cell genomes. The purified libraries were quantified using a Qubit 3.0 fluorometer, sized with a Bioanalyzer 2100, and then quantified again using the KAPA Library Quantification kit. Every immunoSEQ 96-well plate was sequenced on a dedicated single-read 150-cycle Illumina NextSeq 550 flow cell. Turning to the authors' computational methods: Because only junctional sequences without quality scores were contained in the immunoSEQ output, filtering matching that applied to full-length reads could not be performed. Sequences were annotated with PyIR, a Python wrapper for IgBLAST v1.9, using IMGT germline references to assign V/J genes and CDR3. Reads with weak V/J assignments (E-value above 1e-6), missing CDR3, stop codons, out-of-frame junctions, or ambiguous translated residues were removed. V3J clonotypes were defined by identical inferred V gene, J gene, and CDR3 amino acid sequence. The percentage overlap between two repertoires was calculated by dividing the number of shared unique clonotypes by the size of the smaller repertoire. Richness of each repertoire was evaluated using RTK rarefaction, the Chao1 estimator, and Recon v2.1 estimates of unobserved clonotypes. Generation probabilities for all TCRbeta clonotypes obtained by the gDNA method from four donors were computed using OLGA. This immuneACCESS table, as held by TCRdb, lists in-frame sequences with V and J called but not all clones. Of the missing ones, under half trace to an unresolved V gene in checked studies; the others have no known cause. The V and J calls and clone size were taken over from that table, and D and trimming were inferred from the DNA. The sample table contains about 680,000 clones; only one count was recorded for 92% of them. Nearly 25% of the sample comes from the top ten.

The data were obtained in a study of shared clonotypes between healthy human individuals (dated by TCRdb to about 2020). As for the study more broadly: The cohort comprised two women and a few men aged 18 to 49 years. To estimate repertoire size and how much clonotypes are shared between individuals, the study performed deep sequencing of blood TCR repertoires from a handful of healthy adults. Libraries were prepared and TCR repertoires were sequenced by different laboratories using diverse techniques, in order to increase sequencing depth and limit assay-specific biases. For each donor, CD4 naive and CD4 memory were each run on three plates, CD8 naive on two plates, and CD8 memory on one plate. Each donor's leukapheresis produced roughly between roughly 0.85 and 9.5 billion PBMCs.

Overall results and qualifications from the work: Rarefaction of sorted-subset datasets indicated incomplete sequencing despite the large sequencing depth. Based on pairwise subsampling, the degree of clonotype sharing among donors was expected to be affected by sequencing depth. Across a few donors, roughly 5.1% of naive CD4, 3.5% of naive CD8, around 2.5% of memory CD4, and roughly 0.41% of memory CD8 clonotypes were shared. Compared with non-shared clonotypes, clonotypes shared by all four sorted-subset donors had higher generation probabilities. Because the study included a small number of donors, the genetic and exposure-history diversity represented was limited. Only blood was sampled, and tissue TCR repertoires likely differ from those in blood. Naive subsets generally had larger estimated clonotype richness than memory subsets.

The sample consisted of naive CD8+ T cells sorted from blood. The cell subset or site label corresponds to: CD45RA+CCR7+. The receptor was isolated from a man younger than 40 in good health. The V and J genes are TRBV19 and TRBJ2-1; TRBD2 is a weak D gene call, 6 bases matching. The nucleotides read TGTGCCAGTAGTATTCAGGGAGGATCCTACAATGAGCAGTTCTTC. Its translation is CASSIQGGSYNEQFF.